This is a list of T cell receptor beta chains from one sample in a study of CD8 T cells in Susac syndrome. Each CDR3 protein gets one entry after TCRdb re-called the immunoSEQ multiplex PCR reads with MiXCR. This sample has hundreds of thousands of distinct CDR3 sequences, with about 88% found just once. Sequenced material: CD8+ T cells from PBMCs. Source of these receptors: a human donor with multiple sclerosis. CDR3s include the opening cysteine and the closing phenylalanine or tryptophan. A D gene is named only where the DNA matches it firmly. Clone size is not always given. Where it is, it says once, few, many or a class for expanded clones.

V: TRBV14; length: 16; size: .; J: TRBJ1-1; D: TRBD1; CDR3: CASSQARGRIVPEAFF; DNA: TGTGCCAGCAGTCAGGCCAGGGGGCGCATTGTTCCTGAAGCTTTCTTT
V: TRBV27; length: 16; size: .; J: TRBJ2-3; D: TRBD2; CDR3: CASSNLGLAATNTQYF; DNA: TGTGCCAGCAGCAATCTCGGACTAGCGGCAACTAATACGCAGTATTTT
V: TRBV18; length: 13; size: few; J: TRBJ2-5; D: .; CDR3: CASSLQGGETQYF; DNA: TGTGCCAGCTCACTCCAGGGCGGTGAGACCCAGTACTTC
V: TRBV10-3; length: 12; size: few; J: TRBJ2-7; D: .; CDR3: CAISHGHYEQYF; DNA: TGTGCCATCAGCCACGGGCACTACGAGCAGTACTTC
V: TRBV7-9; length: 16; size: .; J: TRBJ2-5; D: TRBD1; CDR3: CASRGPGQGAGLSQYF; DNA: TGTGCCAGCAGAGGTCCGGGACAGGGGGCCGGGCTGTCCCAGTACTTC
V: TRBV6-5; length: 19; size: .; J: TRBJ1-6; D: TRBD1; CDR3: CASSYSPDREGSYNSPLHF; DNA: TGTGCCAGCAGTTACAGCCCGGACAGGGAAGGCTCCTATAATTCACCCCTCCACTTT
V: TRBV27; length: 14; size: few; J: TRBJ1-5; D: TRBD1; CDR3: CASSSTGGNQPQHF; DNA: TGTGCCAGCAGTTCTACAGGGGGCAATCAGCCCCAGCATTTT
V: TRBV27; length: 14; size: .; J: TRBJ1-5; D: .; CDR3: CASQGLNSNQPQHF; DNA: TGTGCCAGCCAGGGACTAAATAGCAATCAGCCCCAGCATTTT
V: TRBV27; length: 20; size: .; J: TRBJ2-4; D: TRBD1; CDR3: CASSPRAGTGGALAKNIQYF; DNA: TGTGCCAGCAGTCCAAGGGCCGGGACAGGGGGCGCGTTGGCCAAAAACATTCAGTACTTC
V: TRBV19; length: 18; size: .; J: TRBJ2-6; D: .; CDR3: CASSIGRDIASGANVLTF; DNA: TGTGCCAGTAGTATAGGCCGGGACATAGCCTCTGGGGCCAACGTCCTGACTTTC
V: TRBV27; length: 14; size: .; J: TRBJ1-2; D: .; CDR3: CASSFTAGHYGYTF; DNA: TGTGCCAGCAGTTTTACGGCAGGGCACTATGGCTACACCTTC
V: TRBV5-1; length: 16; size: .; J: TRBJ2-3; D: TRBD2; CDR3: CASSLALAGGTDTQYF; DNA: TGCGCCAGCAGCTTGGCATTAGCGGGAGGAACAGATACGCAGTATTTT
V: TRBV12-5; length: 15; size: once; J: TRBJ1-5; D: .; CDR3: CASGWEGLTPQPQHF; DNA: TGTGCTAGTGGTTGGGAGGGTCTAACACCACAGCCCCAGCATTTT
V: TRBV19; length: 13; size: few; J: TRBJ1-1; D: .; CDR3: CASSIGGKTEAFF; DNA: TGTGCCAGTAGTATTGGGGGGAAGACTGAAGCTTTCTTT
V: TRBV19; length: 13; size: .; J: TRBJ2-7; D: .; CDR3: CASRPARDNEQYF; DNA: TGTGCCAGTAGACCCGCCCGGGACAACGAGCAGTACTTC
V: TRBV5-1; length: 15; size: .; J: TRBJ2-1; D: TRBD2; CDR3: CASSSSGSPYNEQFF; DNA: TGCGCCAGCAGCTCTAGCGGGTCGCCCTACAATGAGCAGTTCTTC
V: TRBV20-1; length: 16; size: .; J: TRBJ2-7; D: TRBD2; CDR3: CSARHPTSGKYYEQYF; DNA: TGCAGTGCTAGACATCCGACTAGCGGGAAATACTACGAGCAGTACTTC
V: TRBV25-1; length: 16; size: .; J: TRBJ1-2; D: TRBD1; CDR3: CASSDHNSDRRYGYTF; DNA: TGTGCCAGCAGTGATCACAATTCGGACAGGCGCTATGGCTACACCTTC
V: TRBV5-1; length: 14; size: .; J: TRBJ1-4; D: .; CDR3: CASSLRGKDEKLFF; DNA: TGCGCCAGCAGCTTGAGGGGGAAGGATGAAAAACTGTTTTTT
V: TRBV20-1; length: 13; size: .; J: TRBJ2-7; D: .; CDR3: CSARPGSSYEQYF; DNA: TGCAGTGCTAGACCCGGGTCGTCCTACGAGCAGTACTTC
V: TRBV3-1; length: 16; size: .; J: TRBJ2-7; D: TRBD1; CDR3: CASSQKALGQGYEQYF; DNA: TGTGCCAGCAGCCAAAAAGCTCTAGGACAGGGGTACGAGCAGTACTTC
V: TRBV5-5; length: 17; size: .; J: TRBJ2-2; D: TRBD1; CDR3: CASSFKGDRPLSGELFF; DNA: TGTGCCAGCAGTTTTAAAGGGGACAGGCCTTTATCCGGGGAGCTGTTTTTT
V: TRBV15; length: 13; size: .; J: TRBJ2-7; D: .; CDR3: CATSRDRPYEQYF; DNA: TGTGCCACCAGCAGAGATAGGCCCTACGAGCAGTACTTC